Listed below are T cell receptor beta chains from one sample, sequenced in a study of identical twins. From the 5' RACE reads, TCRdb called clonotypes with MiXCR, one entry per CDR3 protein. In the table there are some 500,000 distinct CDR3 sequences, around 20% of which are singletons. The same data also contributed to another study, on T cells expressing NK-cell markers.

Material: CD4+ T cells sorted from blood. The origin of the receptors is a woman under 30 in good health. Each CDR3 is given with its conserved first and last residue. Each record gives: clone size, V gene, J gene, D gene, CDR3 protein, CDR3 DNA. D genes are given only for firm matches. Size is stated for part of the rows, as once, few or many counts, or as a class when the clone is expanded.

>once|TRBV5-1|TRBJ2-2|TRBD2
CASSSRTSGGPTNTGELFF
TGCGCCAGCAGCTCACGGACTAGCGGGGGGCCCACGAACACCGGGGAGCTGTTTTTT
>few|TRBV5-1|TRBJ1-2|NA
CASSLVGGPGNGYTF
TGCGCCAGCAGCTTGGTAGGGGGACCAGGAAATGGCTACACCTTC
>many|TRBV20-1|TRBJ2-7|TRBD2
CSARLPGLAEGYEQYF
TGCAGTGCTAGATTGCCCGGACTAGCCGAGGGTTACGAGCAGTACTTC
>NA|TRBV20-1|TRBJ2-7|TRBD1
CSVSVGTDYEQYF
TGCAGTGTTTCGGTGGGGACAGACTACGAGCAGTACTTC
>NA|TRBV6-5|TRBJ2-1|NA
CASSYLGLGGSYNEQFF
TGTGCCAGCAGTTACTTGGGGCTGGGGGGCTCCTACAATGAGCAGTTCTTC
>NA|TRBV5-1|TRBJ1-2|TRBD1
CASSPGTVNGYTF
TGCGCCAGCAGCCCGGGGACAGTAAATGGCTACACCTTC
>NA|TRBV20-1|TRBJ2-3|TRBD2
CSARDHSGMTDTQYF
TGCAGTGCTAGAGATCATAGCGGGATGACAGATACGCAGTATTTT
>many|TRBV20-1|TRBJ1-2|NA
CSARDQGHTF
TGCAGTGCTAGAGACCAGGGGCACACCTTC
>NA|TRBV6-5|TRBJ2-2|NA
CASSIGHGELFF
TGTGCCAGCAGCATAGGCCACGGGGAGCTGTTTTTT
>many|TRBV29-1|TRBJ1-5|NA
CSVVSGKGNQPQHF
TGCAGCGTTGTGTCCGGCAAGGGCAATCAGCCCCAGCATTTT
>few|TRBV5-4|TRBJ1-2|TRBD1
CASSPQGGEGGYTF
TGTGCCAGCAGCCCCCAGGGGGGCGAGGGTGGCTACACCTTC
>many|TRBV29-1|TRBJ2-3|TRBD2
CSVGAGGPDTQYF
TGCAGCGTTGGGGCGGGGGGCCCAGATACGCAGTATTTT
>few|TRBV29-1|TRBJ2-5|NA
CSVESLVRETQYF
TGCAGCGTTGAATCACTCGTCAGGGAGACCCAGTACTTC
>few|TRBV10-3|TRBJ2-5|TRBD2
CAIRGTTKETQYF
TGTGCCATCAGGGGGACTACCAAAGAGACCCAGTACTTC
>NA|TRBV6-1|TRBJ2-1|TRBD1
CASRTGVINNEQFF
TGTGCCAGCAGGACAGGGGTGATAAACAATGAGCAGTTCTTC
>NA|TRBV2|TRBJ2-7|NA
CASSEMGDEQYF
TGTGCCAGCAGTGAAATGGGAGACGAGCAGTACTTC
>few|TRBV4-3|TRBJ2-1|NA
CASSQAVFSSYNEQFF
TGCGCCAGCAGCCAGGCGGTCTTTAGCTCCTACAATGAGCAGTTCTTC
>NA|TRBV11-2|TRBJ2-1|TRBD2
CASSPLLAGIGKQFF
TGTGCCAGCAGCCCCCTCCTAGCGGGTATTGGGAAGCAGTTCTTC
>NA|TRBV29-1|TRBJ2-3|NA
CSVEGTSDSTDTQYF
TGCAGCGTTGAGGGGACTTCAGATAGCACAGATACGCAGTATTTT
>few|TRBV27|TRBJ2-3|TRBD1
CASSRRTGSLTDTQYF
TGTGCCAGCAGTCGAAGGACAGGGTCCCTCACAGATACGCAGTATTTT
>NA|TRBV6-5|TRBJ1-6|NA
CASSYGGRGQSPLHF
TGTGCCAGCAGTTATGGCGGCAGGGGTCAGTCACCCCTCCACTTT
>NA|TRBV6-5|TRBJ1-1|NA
CASSYKGDRGTEAFF
TGTGCCAGCAGTTACAAGGGAGACCGTGGCACTGAAGCTTTCTTT
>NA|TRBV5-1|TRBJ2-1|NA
CASSLVGGQNEQFF
TGCGCCAGCAGCTTGGTTGGAGGTCAGAATGAGCAGTTCTTC
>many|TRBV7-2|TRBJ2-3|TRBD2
CASSRLAGVTDTQYF
TGTGCCAGCAGCCGACTAGCGGGAGTTACAGATACGCAGTATTTT
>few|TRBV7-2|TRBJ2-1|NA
CASTSSLHEQFF
TGTGCCAGCACCTCCTCTCTCCATGAGCAGTTCTTC
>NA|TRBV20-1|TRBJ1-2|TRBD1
CSASPGGGYGYTF
TGCAGTGCTTCACCAGGGGGAGGGTATGGCTACACCTTC
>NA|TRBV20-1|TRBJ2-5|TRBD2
CSAIGTSGAQETQYF
TGCAGTGCTATTGGGACTAGCGGCGCCCAAGAGACCCAGTACTTC
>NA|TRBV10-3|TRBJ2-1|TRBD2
CAISESQRGSYNEQFF
TGTGCCATCAGTGAGTCGCAGCGGGGGTCCTACAATGAGCAGTTCTTC
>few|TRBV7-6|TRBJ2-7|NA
CASSPGQSSTEQYF
TGTGCCAGCAGCCCCGGACAGTCCTCCACGGAGCAGTACTTC
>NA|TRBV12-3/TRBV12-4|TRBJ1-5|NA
CASRGQLLNQPQHF
TGTGCCAGCAGAGGACAGTTACTAAATCAGCCCCAGCATTTT